This TCR beta chain is drawn from a study of blood T cell repertoires in COVID-19 (dated by TCRdb to 2018 to 2020). Background for the entire study: The collaborator samples originated in the United States, Italy and Spain and spanned the acute and convalescent phases of COVID-19. The prospective study material was composed of cDNA or gDNA derived from T cells, B-cell-depleted T cells, or PBMCs. Deeply sampled blood TCRbeta repertoires from subjects exposed to, actively infected with, or recovered from COVID-19 were included in the dataset. The repertoires were made available in a free public database intended to serve as a resource for research on the immune response to SARS-CoV-2. Samples were obtained from the ongoing ImmuneRACE study (first 160 participants) and from some 1,200 subjects provided by 6 global collaborators. Sample metadata almost always included a de-identified subject ID, COVID-19 status, age in years and sex. HLA class I and class II types, where available, came from metadata supplied by the sample provider rather than from assay-based typing. Overall study outcomes, separate from this receptor: How much clinical and demographic metadata was included differed by source and by participant, and the metadata was provided uncurated.

A note on this clone: There is no known antigen for this receptor. At one end the junction does not follow the germline gene, possibly because of a read error.

The CDR3 runs 17 amino acids, cysteine and phenylalanine included. The sequence is cut down to CDR3 DNA, 51 bases in frame from base 1. From a lookup of the germline V gene (reference sequence), CDR1 and CDR2 are SSHAT and FNYEAQ. Enrolling through a virtual design, the prospective study's participants ranged in age from about 18 to 100 years and lived across approximately 25 United States geographic areas. In the prospective study, cohorts were assigned on the basis of participant-reported clinical history obtained from a screening survey and a study questionnaire. ImmuneRACE Cohort 3 recovered participants were defined by two consecutive negative NP/OP PCR tests, healthcare professional clearance, or symptom resolution. Each participant in the prospective study had whole blood, serum and a nasopharyngeal or oropharyngeal swab collected by mobile phlebotomists. Over an approximately 2-month period, participants in the prospective study had the option of providing additional blood draws and questionnaires. Blood samples from the prospective study were shipped frozen or at room temperature prior to DNA extraction.

TCRbeta CDR3 regions were amplified from genomic DNA using the immunoSEQ Assay, a bias-controlled multiplex PCR. Concerning the study's data processing: Nucleated cell counts per sample were estimated from amplification of reference gene primers within the assay. To quantify the absolute abundance of each unique TCRbeta CDR3 rearrangement, sequence reads were collapsed and filtered. Productive Simpson clonality was computed per sample as the square root of Simpson's diversity index over productive rearrangements. As stored in TCRdb, this immuneACCESS dataset retains in-frame rearrangements with V and J assigned. A fraction of the clones does not appear; measured against another copy, unresolved V genes explain less than half of the discrepancy, and the remainder lacks a known reason. D and trimming come from the DNA, and the V and J calls and clone size come from that table. Recorded for this sample are under 250,000 clones; more than 80% of them occurred a single time. The top ten clones comprise 1.8% of the sample.

The chain uses TRBV7-7 and TRBJ2-6, with 10 middle bases fitting TRBD1. The receptor comes from a man between 60 and 75 years old who had recovered from COVID-19. Sequencing was done on a sample of PBMCs or T cells enriched from blood (not recorded which). The DNA sequence is TGTGCTAGCAGCCCAGACAGGGGGCTGCCTGGGGCCAACGTCCTGACTTTC. Protein translation: CASSPDRGLPGANVLTF.